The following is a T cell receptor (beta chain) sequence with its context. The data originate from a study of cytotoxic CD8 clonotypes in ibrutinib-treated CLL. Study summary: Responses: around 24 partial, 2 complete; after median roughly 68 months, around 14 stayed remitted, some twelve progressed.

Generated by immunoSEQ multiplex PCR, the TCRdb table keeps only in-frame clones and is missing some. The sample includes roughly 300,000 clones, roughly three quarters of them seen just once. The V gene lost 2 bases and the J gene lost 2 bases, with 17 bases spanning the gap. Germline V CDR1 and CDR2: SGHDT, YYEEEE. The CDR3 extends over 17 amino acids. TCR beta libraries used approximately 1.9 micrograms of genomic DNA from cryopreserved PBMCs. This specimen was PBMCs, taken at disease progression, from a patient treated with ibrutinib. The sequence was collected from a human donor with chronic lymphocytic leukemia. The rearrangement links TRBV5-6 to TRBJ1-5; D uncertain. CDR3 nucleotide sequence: TGTGCCAGCAGCTTTAGTCCAGGACGTATAGGCAATCAGCCCCAGCATTTT. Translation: CASSFSPGRIGNQPQHF.